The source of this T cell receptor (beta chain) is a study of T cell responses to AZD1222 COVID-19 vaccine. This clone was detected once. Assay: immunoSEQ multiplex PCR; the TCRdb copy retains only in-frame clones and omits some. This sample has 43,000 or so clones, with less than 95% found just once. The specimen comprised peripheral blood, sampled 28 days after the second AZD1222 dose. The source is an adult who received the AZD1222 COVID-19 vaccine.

As DNA, the CDR3 is TGTGCCAGCAGCGCTACCGACAGAGGCTATGGCTACACCTTC. It specifies CASSATDRGYGYTF. V gene TRBV9 combines with J gene TRBJ1-2; TRBD1 is a possible D gene (5 bases). The germline V and J ends were trimmed by 3 bases and 4 bases, with 13 bases remaining between them. The CDR3 covers 14 residues. Germline CDR1 and CDR2: SGDLS and YYNGEE.